Each of the 20 T cell receptor beta chains below was sequenced from the same sample in a study of spatial heterogeneity in lung cancer (dated by TCRdb to about 2019). The protocol used for the library was 5' RACE. Instrument used: NextSeq 500. The raw public reads went through TCRdb reprocessing: fastp at Q25, MiXCR clone calling, in-frame beta chains kept. When rows share a CDR3 protein, they turn into one entry using the most common DNA and genes. The sample contains approximately 40,000 distinct CDR3 sequences, roughly 5.5% of them found a single time. Approximately 25% of the sample comes from the top ten. In light of the paper, this sample's time point label describes: sample taken at primary tumor resection. Whole RNA extracted from tumor and nontumor lung tissue, or from cryopreserved PBMC samples, was used for TCR sequencing without cell sorting. Sequenced material: PBMCs, taken at surgery. All receptors derive from a female donor with early-stage non-small cell lung cancer.

This clonotype was counted at least ten times. This chain uses TRBV7-2 with TRBJ2-1; the match to TRBD2 covers 8 bases. CDR1 and CDR2 from the germline V gene are SGHTA and FQGNSA. V dropped 3 bases and J dropped 9; count of bases not matched to a gene: 10. There are 15 residues in the CDR3. In nucleotides, the CDR3 is TGTGCCAGCAGCTTGTACAACGGGGGGGCCTCTGAGCAGTTCTTC. Protein sequence: CASSLYNGGASEQFF.

This clonotype has at least ten counts. The chain links TRBV20-1 to TRBJ1-2; a weak D match, TRBD1 (5 bases). CDR3 length: 14 residues. CDR1 is DFQATT and CDR2 is SNEGSKA in the germline V gene (reference sequence). The germline V and J ends were trimmed by 0 bases and 7 bases, with 15 bases remaining between them. The CDR3 sequence is CSARDTAGLGGYTF. The CDR3 coding sequence is TGCAGTGCTAGAGATACGGCGGGGCTTGGTGGCTACACCTTC.

In its sample, this clonotype was seen many times. The chain couples TRBV13 to TRBJ2-6; D may be TRBD1 (6 bases). Germline V gene data show CDR1 as PRHDT and CDR2 as FYEKMQ (reference sequence). V lost 0 bases to trimming and J lost 0 bases, with 6 bases between them. This CDR3 spans 16 amino acids. In DNA form, the CDR3 reads TGTGCCAGCAGCTTAGGGGACAGCTCTGGGGCCAACGTCCTGACTTTC. It is translated as CASSLGDSSGANVLTF.

This clonotype has ten or more counts. For the CDR3, the DNA is TGTGCCAGCAGTGAAGCAAATTGGGGCCCTCGGTACTTC. Encoded protein: CASSEANWGPRYF. V and J are TRBV2 and TRBJ2-5; D may be TRBD1 (5 bases). The V gene lost 0 bases and the J gene lost 13 bases, with 15 bases spanning the gap. The CDR3 consists of 13 residues. Germline lookup yields CDR1 SNHLY and CDR2 FYNNEI.

The CDR3 loop reads CASSVAVSGYTGELFF. The CDR3 DNA reads TGTGCCAGCAGCGTAGCTGTTAGCGGTTACACCGGGGAGCTGTTTTTT. The gene calls are TRBV9 and TRBJ2-2, with D tentatively TRBD2 (6 bases). Germline-derived CDR1 and CDR2 are SGDLS and YYNGEE. This CDR3 comprises 16 residues. The V end lost 0 bases, the J end lost 3 bases, and 12 bases lay between the germline ends.

This clonotype occurred a few times. The J gene is TRBJ2-1, the V gene TRBV29-1; 7 nucleotides align to TRBD1. V was pared by 5 bases and J by 0 bases, with 7 bases of the junction left unmatched. The CDR3 has 15 residues. Germline assignment: CDR1 SQVTM and CDR2 ANQGSEA. The DNA for the CDR3 is TGCAGCGTTCCGACAGGGAGTAGCTCCTACAATGAGCAGTTCTTC. Translating it yields CSVPTGSSSYNEQFF.

This clonotype showed up many times. The chain uses TRBV2 and TRBJ2-1; perhaps TRBD1 as D (6 bases). Deletions cut 8 bases from V and 6 bases from J, with 8 bases between. This CDR3 comprises 11 residues. CDR1 is SNHLY and CDR2 is FYNNEI in the germline V gene. In DNA, the CDR3 is TGTGCCAGCGGGGGCTTCAATGAGCAGTTCTTC. Translation gives CASGGFNEQFF.

This clonotype was counted at least ten times. The chain is built from TRBV7-8 and TRBJ1-1, with D unresolved. Germline values: CDR1 SGHVS, CDR2 FQNEAQ. V dropped 1 base and J dropped 2 bases, with 14 bases sitting between them. The CDR3 is made up of 16 amino acids. The CDR3 sequence is CASSLGSMNDNTEAFF. DNA for the CDR3: TGTGCCAGCAGCTTAGGTAGTATGAATGACAACACTGAAGCTTTCTTT.

The rearrangement uses TRBV12-3 or TRBV12-4 and TRBJ1-3; the D gene is possibly TRBD1 (5 bases). V dropped 2 bases and J dropped 4 bases, with 9 bases sitting between them. The CDR3 is 14 amino acids. The CDR3 loop reads CASSLQGPGNTIYF. The CDR3 nucleotides read TGTGCCAGCAGTTTACAGGGTCCAGGAAACACCATATATTTT.

This clonotype was picked up many times. The genes are TRBV7-2 and TRBJ2-3; 7 bases align to TRBD2. J lost 2 bases, V lost 1 base, and 3 bases had no gene match. The CDR3 contains 15 residues. Germline V gene data show CDR1 as SGHTA and CDR2 as FQGNSA. CDR3 sequence: CASSLGGGTTDTQYF. As DNA, the CDR3 is TGTGCCAGCAGCTTAGGGGGGGGGACCACAGATACGCAGTATTTT.

The chain links TRBV7-3 to TRBJ2-2; D not certain. V was cut by 5 bases and J by 6 bases, with 10 bases left in between. This CDR3 contains 13 residues. Germline CDR1 and CDR2: SGHTA and FQGTGA. In nucleotides, the CDR3 is TGTGCCAGCAGCGCCTACACGGCCGGGGAGCTGTTTTTT. It is translated as CASSAYTAGELFF.

This clonotype showed up just a few times. The chain carries TRBV30 and TRBJ2-1, with 13 bases identical to TRBD2. With V trimmed by 3 bases and J by 10 bases, 3 bases remained unmatched. The CDR3 sequence is 13 residues long. In germline, CDR1 is GTSNPN, CDR2 SVGIG (reference sequence). CDR3 sequence reads: CAWSGLAGDEQFF. CDR3 nucleotide sequence: TGTGCCTGGAGCGGACTAGCGGGGGACGAGCAGTTCTTC.

This clonotype has a count of ten or more. The V call is TRBV12-3 or TRBV12-4, the J call TRBJ2-7; 9 nucleotides align to TRBD1. There are 15 residues in the CDR3. The V gene end was trimmed by 3 bases and the J gene end by 3 bases; junction bases not matched to a gene: 6. DNA of the CDR3: TGTGCCAGCAGTTTGGAGGGACAGGGAGGCTACGAGCAGTACTTC. Its protein is CASSLEGQGGYEQYF.

The rearrangement uses TRBV7-2 and TRBJ2-2, with D unresolved. Germline values: CDR1 SGHTA, CDR2 FQGNSA. Trimming left V 5 bases short and J 4 bases short, with 11 bases between. The CDR3 has 14 amino acids. The CDR3 spells CASSPLKTTGELFF. Here the CDR3 DNA reads TGTGCCAGCAGCCCCCTCAAAACCACCGGGGAGCTGTTTTTT.

This clonotype has ten or more counts. This chain connects TRBV5-1 to TRBJ1-2; 11 bases are shared with TRBD1. J was trimmed by 8 bases and V by 0 bases; bases with no gene match: 3. The CDR3 spans 14 residues. CDR1 and CDR2 from the germline V gene are SGHRS and YFSETQ. The chain's CDR3 is CASSLAGTGGGYTF. The CDR3 bases are TGCGCCAGCAGCTTGGCCGGGACAGGGGGAGGCTACACCTTC. Full variable domain (remainder filled in from reference TRBV5-1 and TRBJ1-2): KAGVTQTPRYLIKTRGQQVTLSCSPISGHRSVSWYQQTPGQGLQFLFEYFSETQRNKGNFPGRFSGRQFSNSRSEMNVSTLELGDSALYLCASSLAGTGGGYTFGSGTRLTVV.

In its sample, this clonotype was seen many times. The chain carries TRBV10-3 and TRBJ2-3; 10 bases are shared with TRBD2. The trim removed 2 bases at V and 2 bases at J, leaving 13 bases unmatched. This CDR3 has 19 residues. From germline, CDR1 is ENHRY and CDR2 SYGVKD. CDR3 region: CAISEEETSGYSYTDTQYF. Here the CDR3 DNA reads TGTGCCATCAGTGAGGAGGAGACTAGCGGGTACTCCTACACAGATACGCAGTATTTT.

This clonotype was detected ten times or more. This chain uses TRBV10-3 with TRBJ2-1; 15 bases match TRBD2. The junction had 6 bases not matched to a gene; V was cut back by 8 bases and J by 7 bases. CDR3 length equals 15 residues. Germline V gene data show CDR1 as ENHRY and CDR2 as SYGVKD. The DNA of the CDR3 is TGTGCCATCCGGACTAGCGGGGGGGCTGGTAATGAGCAGTTCTTC. Amino acid sequence: CAIRTSGGAGNEQFF.

The sample holds many counts of this clonotype. CDR3 bases: TGTGCCAGCAGCATAGATGGGGGCGACTACACTGAAGCTTTCTTT. It codes for CASSIDGGDYTEAFF. The chain links TRBV9 to TRBJ1-1, with a tentative D call TRBD1 (6 bases). CDR3 length: 15 residues. With 4 bases removed from V and 3 bases from J, the gap between germline ends came to 16 bases. Per germline, CDR1 SGDLS and CDR2 YYNGEE.

Here the CDR3 reads CASSWADSENEQFF. In nucleotides, the CDR3 is TGCGCCAGCAGCTGGGCCGATTCGGAAAATGAGCAGTTCTTC. The chain joins TRBV5-1 to TRBJ2-1; no definite D call. The CDR3 extends over 14 amino acids. CDR1 and CDR2 from the germline V gene are SGHRS and YFSETQ. Trimming cost V 3 bases and J 7 bases, with 14 bases left between them.

In its sample, this clonotype was seen many times. The J gene is TRBJ1-2, the V gene TRBV6-5, with 10 positions matching TRBD1. The CDR3 contains 14 residues. The junction had 7 bases not matched to a gene; V was cut back by 8 bases and J by 4 bases. Germline V gene data show CDR1 as MNHEY and CDR2 as SVGAGI. Here the CDR3 DNA reads TGTGCCAGCGGGGGGACAGGGGCCCTCTATGGCTACACCTTC. Translated: CASGGTGALYGYTF.